These 5 T cell receptor beta chains were sequenced from one sample in a study of T cells in localized non-small cell lung cancer. Clones were sequenced by immunoSEQ multiplex PCR, and TCRdb holds only the in-frame ones, with some missing. The sample has fewer than 2,000 clones; about two fifths are singletons. The sequencing used lung tumor tissue, collected before any cancer treatment. The receptors here all came from a male donor at least 60 years old with stage II lung adenocarcinoma.

This clone was observed a handful of times. The V gene is TRBV18, the J gene TRBJ2-1, with a tentative D call TRBD2 (6 bases). From germline, CDR1 is KGHSH and CDR2 LQKENI. Trimming left V 1 base short and J 0 bases short, with 13 bases between. This CDR3 is built from 17 residues. CDR3 amino acids: CASSPRRRGTSYNEQFF. In DNA, the CDR3 is TGTGCCAGCTCACCACGGAGGAGGGGAACCTCCTACAATGAGCAGTTCTTC. The complete variable domain, with remaining parts taken from reference TRBV18 and TRBJ2-1, reads NAGVMQNPRHLVRRRGQEARLRCSPMKGHSHVYWYRQLPEEGLKFMVYLQKENIIDESGMPKERFSAEFPKEGPSILRIQQVVRGDSAAYFCASSPRRRGTSYNEQFFGPGTRLTVL.

The chain carries TRBV18 and TRBJ1-1; D is uncertain. Germline values: CDR1 KGHSH, CDR2 LQKENI. This CDR3 has 13 amino acids. The germline V and J ends were trimmed by 2 bases and 4 bases, with 8 bases remaining between them. Here the CDR3 reads CASSPTYLTEAFF. CDR3 nucleotide sequence: TGTGCCAGCTCACCAACCTACCTCACTGAAGCTTTCTTT.

This clone rates as large (0.1 to 1%). This chain joins TRBV11-3 and TRBJ2-7, with D perhaps assigned TRBD1 or TRBD2 (5 bases each). Trimming left V 5 bases short and J 4 bases short, with 15 bases between. CDR1 SGHNT and CDR2 YENEEA come from the germline V gene. The CDR3 loop spans 14 amino acids. The chain's CDR3 is CASSLGLGRYEQYF. The CDR3 nucleotides are TGTGCCAGCAGCCTTGGACTGGGGCGATACGAGCAGTACTTC.

The chain uses TRBV19 and TRBJ1-1, with D tentatively TRBD1 (6 bases). Trimming took off 5 bases at V and 6 bases at J, with 22 bases between the two ends. Germline V gives CDR1 LNHDA, CDR2 SQIVND (reference sequence). This CDR3 is 16 amino acids long. The CDR3 DNA reads TGTGCCAGTAGTTTGGGACAAGGGGGTGACTGGGCTGAAGCTTTCTTT. Amino acids: CASSLGQGGDWAEAFF.

The V and J genes are TRBV6-8 and TRBJ2-2, with D perhaps matching TRBD2 (5 bases). The CDR3 consists of 16 residues. Trimming took 10 bases from V and 0 from J, leaving 18 bases between them. CDR1 and CDR2 from the germline V gene are MNHGY and SAAAGT. The CDR3, as DNA: TGTGCCACCCGGTCCCGGGAATCGTCGAACACCGGGGAGCTGTTTTTT. This translates into CATRSRESSNTGELFF.